The 13 T cell receptor beta chains reported below all come from one sample, sequenced in a study of blood T cell repertoires in COVID-19. TCRdb keeps only in-frame clones here, not all; method: immunoSEQ multiplex PCR. The sample consists of roughly 230,000 clones, roughly nine tenths of them appearing once. Sequencing was done on a sample of PBMCs or T cells enriched from blood (not recorded which). These receptors were collected from a young woman with acute COVID-19.

The chain recombines TRBV7-9 with TRBJ1-6, with a weak D call TRBD1 (5 bases). This CDR3 region has 12 residues. Germline lookup yields CDR1 SEHNR and CDR2 FQNEAQ (reference sequence). V lost 6 bases, J lost 15 bases, and 15 bases lay in between. The CDR3 DNA reads as TGTGCCAGCAGTTCCAGGGAATTGGTCCTCCACTTT. This gives the protein CASSSRELVLHF.

V gene TRBV27 combines with J gene TRBJ1-5; TRBD1 is a possible D gene (6 bases). This CDR3 comprises 16 residues. Trimming took off 4 bases at V and 2 bases at J, with 15 bases between the two ends. Germline-derived CDR1 and CDR2 are MNHEY and SMNVEV (reference sequence). The CDR3 loop reads CASSSTGRAGNQPQHF. The CDR3 DNA follows: TGTGCCAGCAGTTCGACAGGTCGGGCGGGCAATCAGCCCCAGCATTTT.

The table lists this clone with a count of one. This rearrangement joins TRBV24-1 to TRBJ2-3; 7 bases map to TRBD2. The CDR3 has 15 amino acids. Trimming took 3 bases from V and 2 from J; bases not matched to a gene: 4. Germline V gives CDR1 KGHDR, CDR2 SFDVKD. The CDR3 reads CATSDRRDYTDTQYF. CDR3 nucleotides: TGTGCCACCAGTGATCGTCGGGACTACACAGATACGCAGTATTTT.

V and J are TRBV6-5 and TRBJ2-2, with D maybe TRBD2 (7 bases). V dropped 10 bases and J dropped 6 bases, with 18 bases sitting between them. The CDR3 length is 14 residues. The V gene's germline CDR1 is MNHEY and CDR2 SVGAGI. Here the CDR3 reads CANSPQGRAGELFF. The CDR3 DNA reads as TGTGCCAATAGCCCTCAGGGGAGGGCCGGGGAGCTGTTTTTT.

The chain is built from TRBV5-1 and TRBJ1-6, with D possibly matching TRBD1 (6 bases). The ends were cut back, 0 bases at V and 8 bases at J, with 15 bases in the middle. This CDR3 is 16 amino acids long. Germline CDR1 is SGHRS and CDR2 is YFSETQ. CDR3 residues: CASSLAGQGWDSPLHF. The CDR3 coding sequence is TGCGCCAGCAGCTTGGCTGGGCAGGGGTGGGATTCACCCCTCCACTTT. Using reference TRBV5-1 and TRBJ1-6 for the parts outside the CDR3, the full variable domain is KAGVTQTPRYLIKTRGQQVTLSCSPISGHRSVSWYQQTPGQGLQFLFEYFSETQRNKGNFPGRFSGRQFSNSRSEMNVSTLELGDSALYLCASSLAGQGWDSPLHFGNGTRLTVT.

The chain has TRBV18 and TRBJ1-1; the match to TRBD1 covers 7 bases. The length of the CDR3 is 14 residues. The junction had 3 bases not matched to a gene; V was cut back by 4 bases and J by 1 base. Germline V gene lookup returns CDR1 KGHSH and CDR2 LQKENI. This CDR3 reads CASSLGGGNTEAFF. DNA for the CDR3: TGTGCCAGCTCACTAGGGGGCGGGAACACTGAAGCTTTCTTT.

This clone appeared once. The chain employs TRBV5-1 and TRBJ1-1; D might be TRBD1 (6 bases). Trimming left V 5 bases short and J 5 bases short, with 13 bases between. The CDR3 has 13 amino acids. Germline V CDR1 and CDR2: SGHRS, YFSETQ. CDR3 sequence: CASSDRIGTEAFF. CDR3 nucleotides: TGCGCCAGCAGTGACAGGATTGGGACTGAAGCTTTCTTT.

The genes are TRBV2 and TRBJ2-3; 11 nucleotides match TRBD1. The V and J ends lost 6 bases and 4 bases, in that order; junction bases with no gene match: 9. Germline CDR1 and CDR2: SNHLY and FYNNEI. This CDR3 is 16 amino acids long. The CDR3 loop reads CASSPAPGQGADTQYF. In DNA form, the CDR3 reads TGTGCCAGCAGCCCTGCTCCGGGACAGGGGGCAGATACGCAGTATTTT.

The chain couples TRBV2 to TRBJ1-5; 8 bases match TRBD1. The CDR3 consists of 15 residues. Germline trimming cut 6 bases from V and 0 bases from J; bases unmatched to any gene: 4. Germline CDR1 is SNHLY and CDR2 is FYNNEI. CDR3 sequence: CASRGQEYSNQPQHF. CDR3 bases: TGTGCCAGCAGGGGACAGGAGTATAGCAATCAGCCCCAGCATTTT.

V and J are TRBV6-5 and TRBJ1-3; 8 bases line up with TRBD1. The V segment lost 5 bases and the J segment 4 bases; nucleotides outside the gene matches: 4. The CDR3 sequence is 14 residues long. Per the germline V gene, CDR1 is MNHEY and CDR2 is SVGAGI. The CDR3 sequence is CASSLTGDGNTIYF. CDR3 bases: TGTGCCAGCAGTCTGACAGGGGACGGAAACACCATATATTTT.

The V call is TRBV12-3 or TRBV12-4, the J call TRBJ1-5, with D possibly matching TRBD1 (6 bases). V lost 3 bases to trimming and J lost 8 bases, with 11 bases between them. The CDR3 contains 13 residues. The CDR3 DNA reads as TGTGCCAGCAGTTTGAGGGGGACGGAGCCCCAGCATTTT. Translation: CASSLRGTEPQHF.

This chain connects TRBV7-2 to TRBJ2-1, with 7 bases identical to TRBD2. This CDR3 has 15 amino acids. The germline CDR1 and CDR2 sequences are SGHTA and FQGNSA. With V trimmed by 5 bases and J by 6 bases, 10 bases remained unmatched. CDR3 residues: CASSPRGVRTNEQFF. CDR3 DNA sequence: TGTGCCAGCAGCCCCCGGGGGGTCCGGACCAATGAGCAGTTCTTC.

The chain combines TRBV10-1 with TRBJ1-2, with D possibly matching TRBD1 (6 bases). Between the trimmed V and J ends, which lost 6 bases and 13 bases, there was a span of 12 bases. CDR1 is WNHNN, CDR2 SYGVQD, per germline (reference sequence). This CDR3 is built from 10 residues. This CDR3 reads CASREQGTTF. CDR3 DNA sequence: TGCGCCAGCAGAGAACAGGGTACCACCTTC.